The clone carrying this T cell receptor beta chain has just a few counts. Its antigen remains unidentified. Its ends do not fully match the called genes, so a read error is possible. The germline V gene has CDR1 SEHNR and CDR2 FQNEAQ (reference sequence). The CDR3 has 11 amino acids. The PCR made use of 60 Vbeta and 13 Jbeta primers. TCRdb's copy holds only in-frame clones and misses some; the assay was immunoSEQ multiplex PCR. This sample carries more than 140,000 clones, approximately 80% of them seen once, and the ten largest clones take approximately 5.7%. The source of the sample is a study of cytomegalovirus exposure and HLA in healthy donors. Findings of the study overall: Information on immune exposure was restricted to one variable (CMV serostatus).

This TCR came from a man aged 25 to 40 in good health and CMV-seropositive. Sequencing was carried out using PBMCs. The V gene is TRBV7-9, the J gene TRBJ2-5; D possibly corresponds to TRBD2 (5 bases). The DNA of the CDR3 is TGTTCCAGCAGCCCAGAGGGTATCTACCACTTC. Translating it yields CSSSPEGIYHF.